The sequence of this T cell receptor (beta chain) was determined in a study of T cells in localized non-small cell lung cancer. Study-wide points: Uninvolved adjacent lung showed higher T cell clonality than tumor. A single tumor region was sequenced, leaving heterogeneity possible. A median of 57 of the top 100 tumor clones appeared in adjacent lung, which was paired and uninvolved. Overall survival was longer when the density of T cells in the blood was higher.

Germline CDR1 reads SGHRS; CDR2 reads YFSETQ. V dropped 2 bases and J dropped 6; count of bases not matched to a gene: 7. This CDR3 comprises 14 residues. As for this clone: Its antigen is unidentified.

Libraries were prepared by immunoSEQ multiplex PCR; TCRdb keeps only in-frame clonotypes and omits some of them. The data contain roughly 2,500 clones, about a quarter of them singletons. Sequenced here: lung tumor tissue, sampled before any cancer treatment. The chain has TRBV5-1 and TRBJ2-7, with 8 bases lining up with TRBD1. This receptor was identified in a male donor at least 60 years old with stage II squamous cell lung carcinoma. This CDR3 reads CASSFPDREGEQYF. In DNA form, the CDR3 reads TGCGCCAGCAGCTTCCCGGACAGGGAAGGCGAGCAGTACTTC.